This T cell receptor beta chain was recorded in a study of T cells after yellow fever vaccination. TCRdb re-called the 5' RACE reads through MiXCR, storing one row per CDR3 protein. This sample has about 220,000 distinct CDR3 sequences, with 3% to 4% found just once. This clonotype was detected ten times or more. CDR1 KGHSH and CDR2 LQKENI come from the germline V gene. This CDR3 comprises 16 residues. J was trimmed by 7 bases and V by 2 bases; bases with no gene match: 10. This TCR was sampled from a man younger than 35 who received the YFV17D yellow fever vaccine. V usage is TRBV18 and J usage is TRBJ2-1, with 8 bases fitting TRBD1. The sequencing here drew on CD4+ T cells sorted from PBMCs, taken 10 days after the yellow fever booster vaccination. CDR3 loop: CASSPDRGSLGNEQFF. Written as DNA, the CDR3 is TGTGCCAGCTCACCAGACAGGGGATCTTTAGGGAATGAGCAGTTCTTC.